This T cell receptor (beta chain) was obtained from a study of blood T cell repertoires in COVID-19. The J segment lost 5 bases and the V segment lost 4 bases, leaving 12 bases of the junction unmatched. Germline lookup yields CDR1 KGHSH and CDR2 LQKENI. The length of the CDR3 is 16 residues. TCRdb keeps only in-frame clones here, not all; method: immunoSEQ multiplex PCR. The table shows about 270,000 clones, with about 89% occurring only once. All recovered Cohort 3 donors got two negative PCRs, got clearance, or saw symptom resolution. The genes are TRBV18 and TRBJ2-5; TRBD1 matches 8 bases. The sequencing input was PBMCs or T cells enriched from blood (not recorded which). The TCR comes from a woman between 18 and 29 years old who had recovered from COVID-19. CDR3 nucleotide sequence: TGTGCCAGCTCACGTGTTGGTCAGGGGGCGCAGGAGACCCAGTACTTC. Protein sequence: CASSRVGQGAQETQYF.